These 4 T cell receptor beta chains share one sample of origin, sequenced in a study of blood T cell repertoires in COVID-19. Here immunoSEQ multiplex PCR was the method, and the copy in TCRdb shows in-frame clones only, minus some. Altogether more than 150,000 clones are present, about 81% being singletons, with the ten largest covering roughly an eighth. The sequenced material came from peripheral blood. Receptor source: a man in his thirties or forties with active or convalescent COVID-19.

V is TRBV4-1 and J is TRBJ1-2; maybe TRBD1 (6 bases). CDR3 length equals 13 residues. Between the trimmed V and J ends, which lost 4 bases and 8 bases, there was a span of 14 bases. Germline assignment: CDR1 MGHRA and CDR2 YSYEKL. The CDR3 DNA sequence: TGCGCCAGCAGCCGGGGGCAGCACGACGGCTACACCTTC. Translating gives CASSRGQHDGYTF.

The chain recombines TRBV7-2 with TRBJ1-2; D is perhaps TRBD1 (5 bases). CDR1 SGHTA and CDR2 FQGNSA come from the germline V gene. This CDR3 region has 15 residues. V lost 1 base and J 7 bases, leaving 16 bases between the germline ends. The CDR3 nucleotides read TGTGCCAGCAGCTTAGAACCGGCAGGGAGGCTTGGCTACACCTTC. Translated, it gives CASSLEPAGRLGYTF.

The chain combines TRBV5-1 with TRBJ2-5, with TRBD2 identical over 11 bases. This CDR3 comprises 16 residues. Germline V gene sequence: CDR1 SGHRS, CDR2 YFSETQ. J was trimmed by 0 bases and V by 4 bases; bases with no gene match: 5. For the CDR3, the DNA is TGCGCCAGCAGCCTGTCTAGCGGGGGGTACCAAGAGACCCAGTACTTC. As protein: CASSLSSGGYQETQYF.

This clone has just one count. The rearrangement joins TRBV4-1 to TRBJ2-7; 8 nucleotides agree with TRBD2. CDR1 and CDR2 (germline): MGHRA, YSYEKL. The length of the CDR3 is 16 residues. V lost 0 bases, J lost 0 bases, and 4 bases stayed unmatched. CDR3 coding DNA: TGCGCCAGCAGCCAAGACAAGCGGGAGACCTCCTACGAGCAGTACTTC. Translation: CASSQDKRETSYEQYF.